The rows below give T cell receptor beta chains drawn from one sample of a study of cytomegalovirus exposure and HLA in healthy donors. Clones were read by immunoSEQ multiplex PCR, and TCRdb kept only the in-frame ones, dropping some. Here the sample table reports under 100,000 clones. Source material: PBMCs. Receptors originate from a man aged 30-40 years in good health and CMV-seronegative. Each CDR3 is given with its conserved first and last residue. For some rows the clone size is stated as once, few or many, or as a class when expanded; others skip it.

CDR3 | length | J | V | size
CASSARPGAYEQYF | 14 | TRBJ2-7 | TRBV11-2 | .
CASSQGGTGAVEQYF | 15 | TRBJ2-7 | TRBV4-3 | .
CASSPSGEPYEKLFF | 15 | TRBJ1-4 | TRBV7-2 | .
CAWNVAGPLTDTQYF | 15 | TRBJ2-3 | TRBV30 | .
CASSKGYVTGGLEAFF | 16 | TRBJ1-1 | TRBV6-6 | .
CASSSEVANTGELFF | 15 | TRBJ2-2 | TRBV5-4 | .
CASSWDRGINEQYF | 14 | TRBJ2-7 | TRBV2 | .
CASSSSPGTGHYEQYF | 16 | TRBJ2-7 | TRBV5-6 | .
CASSTGTLYEQYF | 13 | TRBJ2-7 | TRBV10-2 | .
CASSLGLAVSYEQYF | 15 | TRBJ2-7 | TRBV7-2 | .
CAWSWSGGPYEQYF | 14 | TRBJ2-7 | TRBV30 | .
CASSRGAGDTDTQYF | 15 | TRBJ2-3 | TRBV6-5 | .
CASSPRARGQYTEAFF | 16 | TRBJ1-1 | TRBV18 | .
CASSLDPRDNEQFF | 14 | TRBJ2-1 | TRBV28 | .
CASTLSQMDYGYTF | 14 | TRBJ1-2 | TRBV7-9 | .
CASRNWVWDNEELANYGYTF | 20 | TRBJ1-2 | TRBV19 | .
CASSPRQSLNTGELFF | 16 | TRBJ2-2 | TRBV4-3 | .
CASSTGGRGRAYEQYF | 16 | TRBJ2-7 | TRBV11-2 | .
CASSVARGGGEQYF | 14 | TRBJ2-7 | TRBV9 | .
CAWSVGGETQYF | 12 | TRBJ2-5 | TRBV30 | .
CASSLAGQSLYF | 12 | TRBJ2-7 | TRBV7-9 | medium-sized
CAGWGQGAPF | 10 | TRBJ1-2 | TRBV23-1 | .
CASSPIAAGINTGELFF | 17 | TRBJ2-2 | TRBV18 | .
CASSLRATGKGGYTF | 15 | TRBJ1-2 | TRBV6-5 | .
CATKADRGPSNTGELFF | 17 | TRBJ2-2 | TRBV28 | .
CASSLGGGDRDEKLFF | 16 | TRBJ1-4 | TRBV5-4 | .
CASSISGGWDNQPQHF | 16 | TRBJ1-5 | TRBV19 | .
CASSGRTRRLSYEQYF | 16 | TRBJ2-7 | TRBV6-1 | .
CASSTVGGSTYEQYF | 15 | TRBJ2-7 | TRBV13 | .
CSVSAGGTTYEQYF | 14 | TRBJ2-7 | TRBV29-1 | .
CASSAQPNTEAFF | 13 | TRBJ1-1 | TRBV19 | .
CASSLDGGEQYF | 12 | TRBJ2-7 | TRBV5-1 | .
CASSRGLAGGEQYF | 14 | TRBJ2-7 | TRBV11-3 | .
CAWTLTGKFNSPLHF | 15 | TRBJ1-6 | TRBV30 | .
CASSWVEGSGANVLTF | 16 | TRBJ2-6 | TRBV19 | .
CASSMGHKGNTIYF | 14 | TRBJ1-3 | TRBV19 | .
CASSQGLAGPLAKNIQYF | 18 | TRBJ2-4 | TRBV18 | .
CASSLGLAVQETQYF | 15 | TRBJ2-5 | TRBV5-1 | .
CASSKGQGREQYF | 13 | TRBJ2-7 | TRBV11-3 | .
CASSGDRAYEQYF | 13 | TRBJ2-7 | TRBV6-5 | .
CASRLSGGVKNGYTF | 15 | TRBJ1-2 | TRBV7-9 | .
CSGIGRQGASNEQFF | 15 | TRBJ2-1 | TRBV29-1 | .